Listed below are T cell receptor beta chains from one sample, sequenced in a study of PD-L1 blockade in urothelial cancer. Here immunoSEQ multiplex PCR was the method, and the copy in TCRdb shows in-frame clones only, minus some. The sample has 30,000 to 35,000 clones, 84% seen once. This material consisted of PBMCs, taken around atezolizumab (anti-PD-L1) treatment. These receptors came from a man aged 55 to 70 with urothelial cancer. The CDR3 runs from the conserved cysteine through the conserved F or W. D genes are given only for firm matches. Not every row has a clone size; where given, it reads once, few, many or a size class.

TRBD1,TRBV5-1,TRBJ2-7,NA,CASFRDRGDEQYF,TGCGCCAGCTTTCGGGACAGGGGAGACGAGCAGTACTTC
TRBD2,TRBV10-2,TRBJ2-1,once,CASSGGTSGSLVEQFF,TGCGCCAGCAGTGGGGGAACTAGCGGGAGCTTAGTTGAGCAGTTCTTC
NA,TRBV5-1,TRBJ1-1,NA,CASSRGEGNTEAFF,TGCGCCAGCAGTCGTGGGGAGGGTAACACTGAAGCTTTCTTT
TRBD1,TRBV5-6,TRBJ2-5,NA,CASTPRTGQETQYF,TGTGCCAGCACCCCTCGGACAGGTCAAGAGACCCAGTACTTC
NA,TRBV19,TRBJ2-7,once,CASSISQGLHEQYF,TGTGCCAGTAGTATAAGCCAGGGGTTACACGAGCAGTACTTC
TRBD1,TRBV7-7,TRBJ2-7,NA,CASSSGTVGEQYF,TGTGCTAGCAGCTCCGGGACAGTCGGCGAGCAGTACTTC
NA,TRBV5-1,TRBJ1-5,NA,CASSLEGGNQPQHF,TGCGCCAGCAGCTTGGAAGGGGGCAATCAGCCCCAGCATTTT
TRBD2,TRBV6-4,TRBJ2-3,NA,CASSDSASGGTDTQYF,TGTGCCAGCAGTGACTCGGCTAGCGGGGGAACAGATACGCAGTATTTT
NA,TRBV21-1,TRBJ1-2,NA,CASSILPGQGAGGYTF,TGTGCCAGCAGCATCCTCCCGGGACAGGGGGCTGGGGGCTACACCTTC
NA,TRBV5-1,TRBJ2-1,NA,CASSLLSGSYNEQFF,TGCGCCAGCAGCTTGCTGAGCGGGTCCTACAATGAGCAGTTCTTC
TRBD1,TRBV25-1,TRBJ1-2,NA,CASSTRDRVNYGYTF,TGTGCCAGCAGTACCCGGGACAGGGTGAACTATGGCTACACCTTC
NA,TRBV29-1,TRBJ2-3,few,CSVERGSADTQYF,TGCAGCGTCGAACGGGGGTCCGCAGATACGCAGTATTTT
TRBD1,TRBV19,TRBJ1-2,NA,CASSIHSRGLYGYTF,TGTGCCAGTAGTATCCACAGCAGGGGGCTCTATGGCTACACCTTC
NA,TRBV6-1,TRBJ2-7,NA,CASSESIAGNSYEQYF,TGTGCCAGCAGTGAATCGATCGCGGGAAACTCCTACGAGCAGTACTTC
NA,TRBV14,TRBJ1-6,NA,CASSQDVTVNSPLHF,TGTGCCAGCAGCCAAGATGTTACAGTTAATTCACCCCTCCACTTT
NA,TRBV7-6,TRBJ1-1,NA,CASSLEAGRFTEAFF,TGTGCCAGCAGCTTAGAGGCGGGTAGGTTTACTGAAGCTTTCTTT
NA,TRBV7-9,TRBJ1-2,NA,CASSLDSPSGYTF,TGTGCCAGCAGCTTAGACAGCCCTTCGGGCTACACCTTC
NA,TRBV5-6,TRBJ1-2,NA,CASSLVGQDYYGYTF,TGTGCCAGCAGCTTGGTGGGGCAGGATTACTATGGCTACACCTTC
NA,TRBV6-6,TRBJ2-7,NA,CASRHRVGEQYF,TGTGCCAGCAGGCACAGGGTCGGCGAGCAGTACTTC
NA,TRBV27,TRBJ1-5,NA,CASSSAAPGDSNQPQHF,TGTGCCAGCAGTTCTGCCGCCCCTGGAGATAGCAATCAGCCCCAGCATTTT
TRBD1,TRBV5-3,TRBJ2-1,once,CARSWAGGRSYNEQFF,TGTGCCAGAAGCTGGGCAGGGGGCCGCTCCTACAATGAGCAGTTCTTC
NA,TRBV6-5,TRBJ1-2,NA,CASGGGGGYTF,TGTGCCAGCGGGGGGGGAGGCGGCTACACCTTC
TRBD2,TRBV9,TRBJ2-7,NA,CASSVASGGYEQYF,TGTGCCAGCAGCGTAGCTAGCGGAGGATACGAGCAGTACTTC
TRBD2,TRBV19,TRBJ2-7,NA,CASSRLAGSSYEQYF,TGTGCCAGTAGTCGACTAGCGGGATCCTCCTACGAGCAGTACTTC
TRBD2,TRBV6-5,TRBJ2-3,NA,CASSYWTSGTDTQYF,TGTGCCAGCAGTTACTGGACTAGCGGCACAGATACGCAGTATTTT
TRBD1,TRBV30,TRBJ1-1,few,CAWSAGGQSYPFF,TGTGCCTGGAGCGCAGGGGGACAGTCCTACCCTTTCTTT
NA,TRBV7-2,TRBJ1-1,once,CASSPILTPGAEAFF,TGTGCCAGCAGCCCAATCCTGACTCCCGGGGCTGAAGCTTTCTTT
TRBD1,TRBV5-6,TRBJ2-7,NA,CASSQSGTGSHEQYF,TGTGCCAGCAGCCAATCCGGGACAGGGTCTCACGAGCAGTACTTC
NA,TRBV19,TRBJ1-1,NA,CASKGQGLPEAFF,TGTGCCAGTAAAGGTCAGGGGTTGCCTGAAGCTTTCTTT
NA,TRBV6-5,TRBJ1-2,NA,CASSYSTRDGYTF,TGTGCCAGCAGTTACTCGACTAGGGATGGCTACACCTTC
TRBD2,TRBV18,TRBJ2-1,NA,CASSPPWSSGVTYNEQFF,TGTGCCAGCTCACCACCGTGGAGTAGCGGGGTTACCTACAATGAGCAGTTCTTC
TRBD1,TRBV7-2,TRBJ1-2,NA,CASTALGQGFYGYTF,TGTGCCAGCACCGCACTTGGACAGGGATTTTATGGCTACACCTTC
TRBD2,TRBV6-1,TRBJ2-7,once,CASSEGLAGTYEQYF,TGTGCCAGCAGTGAGGGACTAGCGGGTACGTACGAGCAGTACTTC
NA,TRBV2,TRBJ1-2,NA,CASSSSAMKYTF,TGTGCCAGCAGTTCGTCAGCGATGAAATACACCTTC
NA,TRBV30,TRBJ2-2,NA,CAWASRRPTGELFF,TGTGCCTGGGCGTCACGGAGACCAACCGGGGAGCTGTTTTTT
NA,TRBV5-4,TRBJ1-1,NA,CASSSPRQGKGLNTEAFF,TGTGCCAGCAGCTCACCCCGTCAGGGGAAAGGCCTGAACACTGAAGCTTTCTTT
NA,TRBV9,TRBJ1-3,NA,CASSVGSSGNTIYF,TGTGCCAGCAGCGTGGGGAGCTCTGGAAACACCATATATTTT
NA,TRBV5-1,TRBJ1-5,NA,CASSLGRDQPQHF,TGCGCCAGCAGCTTAGGGAGGGATCAGCCCCAGCATTTT
NA,TRBV4-1,TRBJ1-1,NA,CASSQVTGEEAFF,TGCGCCAGCAGCCAAGTAACGGGTGAAGAAGCTTTCTTT
TRBD2,TRBV19,TRBJ2-3,NA,CASRQAGGPLDTQYF,TGTGCCAGTAGACAAGCGGGAGGGCCGTTAGATACGCAGTATTTT
TRBD1,TRBV5-1,TRBJ1-3,NA,CASSPQARTGALGNTIYF,TGCGCCAGCAGCCCCCAAGCCCGGACAGGGGCACTTGGAAACACCATATATTTT
NA,TRBV4-1,TRBJ2-1,NA,CASSQESGGSSYNEQFF,TGCGCCAGCAGCCAAGAAAGTGGCGGAAGCTCCTACAATGAGCAGTTCTTC
TRBD1,TRBV27,TRBJ1-2,NA,CASSQQTGFNYGYTF,TGTGCCAGCAGCCAACAGACAGGGTTTAACTATGGCTACACCTTC
NA,TRBV7-6,TRBJ2-1,NA,CASSFGLPGYEQFF,TGTGCCAGCAGCTTTGGACTACCCGGGTATGAGCAGTTCTTC
NA,TRBV30,TRBJ2-5,NA,CAWSTGLQETQYF,TGTGCCTGGAGTACAGGGCTCCAAGAGACCCAGTACTTC
NA,TRBV30,TRBJ1-2,once,CAWSSREVAGYNYGYTF,TGTGCCTGGAGTTCCCGAGAGGTGGCGGGCTATAACTATGGCTACACCTTC
NA,TRBV30,TRBJ2-7,NA,CAWSNRAYEQYF,TGTGCCTGGAGTAACAGGGCGTACGAGCAGTACTTC
TRBD1,TRBV6-5,TRBJ2-7,NA,CASSFRGLYEQYF,TGTGCCAGCAGTTTTAGGGGGCTCTACGAGCAGTACTTC
NA,TRBV30,TRBJ2-7,NA,CAFYLDWRGTYEQYF,TGTGCCTTCTACCTGGACTGGCGAGGAACCTACGAGCAGTACTTC
NA,TRBV5-6,TRBJ1-1,few,CASSLSLPAEAFF,TGTGCCAGCAGCTTGTCCCTACCTGCTGAAGCTTTCTTT
NA,TRBV7-8,TRBJ1-1,few,CASSSTNKQGSGTEAFF,TGTGCCAGCAGCTCCACAAACAAACAGGGCTCGGGCACTGAAGCTTTCTTT
NA,TRBV6-1,TRBJ1-2,NA,CASSEQERAYYGYTF,TGTGCCAGCAGTGAACAAGAACGCGCTTACTATGGCTACACCTTC
TRBD1,TRBV6-5,TRBJ1-1,NA,CASSSPRGRGRSEAFF,TGTGCCAGCAGTTCCCCTCGGGGAAGGGGGCGCAGTGAAGCTTTCTTT
NA,TRBV7-7,TRBJ2-7,NA,CASSPESGYEQYF,TGTGCTAGCAGCCCGGAGAGCGGTTACGAGCAGTACTTC